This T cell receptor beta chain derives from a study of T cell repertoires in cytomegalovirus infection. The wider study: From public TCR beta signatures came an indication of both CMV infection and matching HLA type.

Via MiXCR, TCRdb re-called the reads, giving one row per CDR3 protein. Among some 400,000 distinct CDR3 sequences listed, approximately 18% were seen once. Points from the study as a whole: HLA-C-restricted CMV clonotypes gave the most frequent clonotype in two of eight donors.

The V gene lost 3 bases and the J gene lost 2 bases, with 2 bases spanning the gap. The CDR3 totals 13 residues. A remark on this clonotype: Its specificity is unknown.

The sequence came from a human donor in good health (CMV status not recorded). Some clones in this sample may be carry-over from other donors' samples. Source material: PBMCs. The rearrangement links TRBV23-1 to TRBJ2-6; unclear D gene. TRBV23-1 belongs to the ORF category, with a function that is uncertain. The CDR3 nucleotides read TGCGCCAGCAGTCACCCTGGGGCCAACGTCCTGACTTTC. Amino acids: CASSHPGANVLTF.